This entry lists 3 T cell receptor beta chains sequenced from one sample in a study of shared clonotypes between healthy human individuals (dated by TCRdb to 2020 to 2022). For the CD8 naive samples, CD45RO-negative cells were positively selected for CCR7, yielding a CD45RA+CCR7+ population from which TemRA cells were excluded. The library came from the immunoSEQ multiplex PCR assay. Here the immuneACCESS table is served through TCRdb, limited to in-frame sequences with V and J called. Missing clones are a known gap in these copies; in checked studies unresolved V genes cover under half, and the rest lacks a known reason. The sample contains around 2,000,000 clones, approximately 94% of them found a single time. The ten largest clones represent over 1.5% of the sample. The sample taken for sequencing was naive CD8+ T cells from PBMCs. Reading the label with the study, this specimen's cell subset or site is: CD45RA+CCR7+. The receptors originated from a man between 18 and 29 years old in good health. Some clones in this sample may be carry-over from other donors' samples.

The chain employs TRBV6-5 and TRBJ2-1, with no clear D. The V end was cut by 2 bases, the J end by 7 bases, with 9 bases between. Germline CDR1 reads MNHEY; CDR2 reads SVGAGI. The CDR3 spans 13 residues. The CDR3 DNA follows: TGTGCCAGCAGTTACCAGTCAAGGAATGAGCAGTTCTTC. Residues: CASSYQSRNEQFF.

The chain couples TRBV7-9 to TRBJ2-1, with 8 bases aligning to TRBD1. After removal of 2 bases from V and 2 bases from J, the junction contained 5 bases not matched to a gene. The CDR3 is 16 residues long. Germline lookup yields CDR1 SEHNR and CDR2 FQNEAQ (reference sequence). CDR3 loop: CASSLTGGIPYNEQFF. The CDR3, as DNA: TGTGCCAGCAGCTTAACAGGGGGGATTCCCTACAATGAGCAGTTCTTC. Full variable domain (remainder filled in from reference TRBV7-9 and TRBJ2-1): DTGVSQNPRHKITKRGQNVTFRCDPISEHNRLYWYRQTLGQGPEFLTYFQNEAQLEKSRLLSDRFSAERPKGSFSTLEIQRTEQGDSAMYLCASSLTGGIPYNEQFFGPGTRLTVL.

J is TRBJ1-2 and V is TRBV30, with 8 bases that match TRBD1. The ends lost 6 bases at V and 6 bases at J; junction bases unmatched: 6. This CDR3 region has 12 residues. CDR1 is GTSNPN and CDR2 is SVGIG in the germline V gene (reference sequence). The CDR3 bases are TGTGCCTGTCAGGGGGCCTGGGATGGCTACACCTTC. This codes for CACQGAWDGYTF.